Sequencing of this TCR beta chain was carried out in a study of blood T cell repertoires in COVID-19. On the study more broadly: T cells, B-cell-depleted T cells, or PBMCs provided the cDNA or gDNA that served as material.

Those who participated ranged in age from roughly 18 to 90 years and resided in 20 to 30 US areas. Clinical history reported by participants formed the basis on which cohorts were assigned. TCRdb keeps only in-frame clones here, not all; method: immunoSEQ multiplex PCR. The data contain approximately 400,000 clones, around 83% of them singletons. Germline lookup yields CDR1 SGHNT and CDR2 YENEEA. The V gene lost 5 bases and the J gene lost 3 bases, with 4 bases spanning the gap. There are 11 residues in the CDR3. The sequence was obtained from a woman in her fifties or sixties who had recovered from COVID-19. The chain recombines TRBV11-3 with TRBJ2-5, with D uncertain. The source material was PBMCs or T cells enriched from blood (not recorded which). This CDR3 reads CASSQEETQYF. As DNA, the CDR3 is TGTGCCAGCAGCCAGGAAGAGACCCAGTACTTC.